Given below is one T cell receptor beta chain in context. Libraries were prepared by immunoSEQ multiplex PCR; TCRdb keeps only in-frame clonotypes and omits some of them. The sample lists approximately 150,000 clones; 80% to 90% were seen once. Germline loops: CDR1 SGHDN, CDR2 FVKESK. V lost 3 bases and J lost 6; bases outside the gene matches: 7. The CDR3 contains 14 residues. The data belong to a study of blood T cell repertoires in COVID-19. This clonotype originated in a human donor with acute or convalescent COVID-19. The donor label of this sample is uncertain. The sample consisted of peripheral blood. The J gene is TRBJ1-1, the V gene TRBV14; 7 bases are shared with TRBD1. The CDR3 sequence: CASSHLRGRPEAFF. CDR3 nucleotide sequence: TGTGCCAGCAGCCACTTGAGGGGGCGACCTGAAGCTTTCTTT.